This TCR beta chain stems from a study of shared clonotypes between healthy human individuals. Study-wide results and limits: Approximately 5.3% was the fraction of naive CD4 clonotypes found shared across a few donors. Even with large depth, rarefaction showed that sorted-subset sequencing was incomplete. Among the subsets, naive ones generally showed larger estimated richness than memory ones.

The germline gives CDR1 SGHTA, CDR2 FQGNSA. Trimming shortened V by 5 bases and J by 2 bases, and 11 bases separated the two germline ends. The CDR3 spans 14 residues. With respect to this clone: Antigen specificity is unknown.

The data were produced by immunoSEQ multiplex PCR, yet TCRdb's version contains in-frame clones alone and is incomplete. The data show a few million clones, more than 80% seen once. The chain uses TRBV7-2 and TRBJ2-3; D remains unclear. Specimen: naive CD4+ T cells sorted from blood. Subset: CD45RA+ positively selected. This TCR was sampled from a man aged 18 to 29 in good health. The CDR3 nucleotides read TGTGCCAGCAGCCCTACCCGGAACACAGATACGCAGTATTTT. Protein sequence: CASSPTRNTDTQYF. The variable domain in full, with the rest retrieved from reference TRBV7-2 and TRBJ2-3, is GAGVSQSPSNKVTEKGKDVELRCDPISGHTALYWYRQSLGQGLEFLIYFQGNSAPDKSGLPSDRFSAERTGGSVSTLTIQRTQQEDSAVYLCASSPTRNTDTQYFGPGTRLTVL.